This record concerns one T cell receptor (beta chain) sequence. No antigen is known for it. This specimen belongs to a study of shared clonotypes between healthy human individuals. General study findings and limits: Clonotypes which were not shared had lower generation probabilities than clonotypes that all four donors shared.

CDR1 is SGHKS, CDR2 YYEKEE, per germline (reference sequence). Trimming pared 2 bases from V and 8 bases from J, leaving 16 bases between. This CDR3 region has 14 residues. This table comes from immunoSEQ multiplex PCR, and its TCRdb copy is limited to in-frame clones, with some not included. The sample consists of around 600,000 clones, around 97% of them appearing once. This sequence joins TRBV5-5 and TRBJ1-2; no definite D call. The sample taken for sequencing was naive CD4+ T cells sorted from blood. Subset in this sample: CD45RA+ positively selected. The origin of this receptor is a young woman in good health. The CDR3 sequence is CASSFGGLGEGYTF. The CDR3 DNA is TGTGCCAGCAGCTTCGGCGGGCTCGGAGAAGGCTACACCTTC.